This T cell receptor beta chain was identified in a study of technical replicates of blood from several donors (dated by TCRdb to about 2017). The library was produced with the immunoSEQ multiplex PCR assay. TCRdb carries this immuneACCESS record with in-frame sequences only. Its versions omit some clonotypes, under half of them owing to an unresolved V gene in the studies checked, with the rest unexplained. The sample includes tens of thousands of clones, with 85% to 95% observed a single time. The ten largest make up 0.2% to 0.25% of the sample. Remarks on this clone: The antigen it recognizes is unknown. There are no base qualities to consult, and no much larger clone falls within one base.

Sequencing input: T cells isolated from PBMCs. The sequence was collected from a human donor in good health.

The nucleotides read TGCGCCAGCAGCCAACAGGCCACCTACGAGCAGTACTTC. This is translated as CASSQQATYEQYF. The chain was built from TRBV4-1 and TRBJ2-7; the D gene is not confidently resolved. From cysteine to phenylalanine, the CDR3 is 13 amino acids long. Just the 39-base CDR3 DNA is kept, in frame starting at base 1. Taken from the germline V gene, the CDR1 and CDR2 loops are MGHRA and YSYEKL. V loses 2 bases, J loses 2 bases, and the germline ends lie 7 bases apart.